Listed below are T cell receptor beta chains from one sample, sequenced in a study of blood T cell repertoires in COVID-19. Profiled with immunoSEQ multiplex PCR; TCRdb holds only in-frame clones, not every one. The table has around 300,000 clones, approximately 89% seen once. Sample: peripheral blood. These receptors came from a woman aged 25 to 39 with COVID-19, enrolled during active disease. CDR3s include the opening cysteine and the closing phenylalanine or tryptophan. D genes are given only for firm matches. Some rows have no size entry. The others give once, few or many, or a class for an expanded clone.

>.|few|TRBJ2-3|TRBV18
TGTGCCAGCTCACCACCAGGTGAGGTGGGAGAATCTACAGATACGCAGTATTTT
CASSPPGEVGESTDTQYF
>TRBD1|.|TRBJ1-6|TRBV11-2
TGTGCCAGCAGCTTAGTCGGGACAGACACGTATTCACCCCTCCACTTT
CASSLVGTDTYSPLHF
>TRBD1|once|TRBJ1-1|TRBV27
TGTGCCAGCAGTTTACGCGGGACAGGGATCGCTTTCTTT
CASSLRGTGIAFF
>TRBD2|.|TRBJ2-1|TRBV5-1
TGCGCCAGCAGCTCAGAAGCGGGGCCCTCCTACAATGAGCAGTTCTTC
CASSSEAGPSYNEQFF
>TRBD1|.|TRBJ2-2|TRBV10-3
TGTGCCATCAGTGAGTCCTGGACAGGGTGGCCGAACACCGGGGAGCTGTTTTTT
CAISESWTGWPNTGELFF
>.|.|TRBJ1-4|TRBV5-1
TGCGCCAGCAGCTTGGCAGGGACTAATGAAAAACTGTTTTTT
CASSLAGTNEKLFF
>.|.|TRBJ2-1|TRBV2
TGTGCCAGCAGTGTTTGGGACGCCCGGAGGGGCAATGAGCAGTTCTTC
CASSVWDARRGNEQFF
>TRBD2|.|TRBJ2-1|TRBV27
TGTGCCAGCAGCTTCGGGACTAGCGAGAATGAGCAGTTCTTC
CASSFGTSENEQFF
>.|.|TRBJ2-5|TRBV19
TGTGCCAGTAGTATCTACAGGGAACCTGGGGAGACCCAGTACTTC
CASSIYREPGETQYF
>TRBD2|.|TRBJ2-1|TRBV7-9
TGTGCCAGCAGCCCTAGGGTGGGTAGCGGGAGGGCCGTGGACAATGAGCAGTTCTTC
CASSPRVGSGRAVDNEQFF
>.|.|TRBJ2-1|TRBV5-6
TGTGCCAGCAGCTTGTACACTAGCCCCGTGGAGGAGCAGTTCTTC
CASSLYTSPVEEQFF
>TRBD1|many|TRBJ1-6|TRBV25-1
TGTGCCAGCACCAAAGGGACAGGGACCAGAGATTCACCCCTCCACTTT
CASTKGTGTRDSPLHF
>.|.|TRBJ2-7|TRBV29-1
TGCAGCGTTGAGGGGGACACATCCTACGAGCAGTACTTC
CSVEGDTSYEQYF
>.|.|TRBJ1-4|TRBV3-1/TRBV3-2
TGTGCCAGCAGCCTGACAGCAACTAATGAAAAACTGTTTTTT
CASSLTATNEKLFF
>.|.|TRBJ2-3|TRBV18
TGTGCCAGCTCCCCTATCGGGGACACAGATACGCAGTATTTT
CASSPIGDTDTQYF
>.|.|TRBJ2-1|TRBV30
TGTGCCACGGACGGGAGCTCCTACAATGAGCAGTTCTTC
CATDGSSYNEQFF
>.|once|TRBJ1-2|TRBV12-3/TRBV12-4
TGTGCCAGCAGTTTAGAGGGCAGGGAAAGCTTC
CASSLEGRESF
>TRBD1|.|TRBJ2-7|TRBV5-6
TGTGCCAGCAGCTTTGACAGGGGGTTCCACGAGCAGTACTTC
CASSFDRGFHEQYF
>.|.|TRBJ1-5|TRBV3-1/TRBV3-2
TGTGCCAGCAGCCAAGATGGACAGCAGCCCCAGCATTTT
CASSQDGQQPQHF
>.|.|TRBJ1-1|TRBV5-6
TGTGCCAGCAGCCCTGGGGGGAAAGGGAACACTGAAGCTTTCTTT
CASSPGGKGNTEAFF
>.|.|TRBJ2-5|TRBV5-1
TGCGCCAGCAGCTTGAGTGGAGGGGAGACCCAGTACTTC
CASSLSGGETQYF
>TRBD1|.|TRBJ2-3|TRBV24-1
TGTGCCACCAGTGACTTGGACAGGGAAAAAAGAACAGATACGCAGTATTTT
CATSDLDREKRTDTQYF
>TRBD1|.|TRBJ1-2|TRBV19
TGTGCCAGTAGCCATCAACAGGGGGTCTATGGCTACACCTTC
CASSHQQGVYGYTF
>.|once|TRBJ1-1|TRBV7-2
TGTGCCAGCAGCTCCGACGGCAGGGCGGCTTTCTTT
CASSSDGRAAFF
>TRBD2|.|TRBJ2-1|TRBV5-6
TGTGCCAGCACCCATGGGAGCGGGAGCCGTTACAATGAGCAGTTCTTC
CASTHGSGSRYNEQFF
>.|.|TRBJ1-1|TRBV7-9
TGTGCCAGCAGCTTAGGGCAGGGTAAGGCTGAAGCTTTCTTT
CASSLGQGKAEAFF
>TRBD1|.|TRBJ2-7|TRBV6-5
TGTGCCAGCAGTTACTCACCGACAGGGGCGGACGAGCAGTACTTC
CASSYSPTGADEQYF
>.|.|TRBJ1-2|TRBV4-1
TGCGCCAGCAGCCAAGATCGTAGGGGCCAGGTCTATGGCTACACCTTC
CASSQDRRGQVYGYTF
>.|.|TRBJ2-2|TRBV27
TGTGCCAGCAGTTCCCCGGGGGTTCGATTGGACACCGGGGAGCTGTTTTTT
CASSSPGVRLDTGELFF
>TRBD1|.|TRBJ2-7|TRBV6-9
TGTGCCAGCAGTTCGGGCAGGGGGCATGTGGTGCAGTACTTC
CASSSGRGHVVQYF
>TRBD2|.|TRBJ2-1|TRBV9
TGTGCCAGCAGCGTAGTTCAGCGGGAGATGGGAAATGAGCAGTTCTTC
CASSVVQREMGNEQFF
>.|.|TRBJ1-1|TRBV6-6
TGTGCCAGCAGTTACTCGGATGATCAGGGGACGGCTTTCTTT
CASSYSDDQGTAFF
>TRBD2|.|TRBJ2-3|TRBV24-1
TGTGCCACCAGTGAACAGGAGGAGCGGGAGAAGGGAAAGGTGTCCGTAGATACGCAGTATTTT
CATSEQEEREKGKVSVDTQYF
>TRBD1|.|TRBJ2-5|TRBV30
TGTGCCTGGAGTGAGGCACAGGGGATTAAGGAGACCCAGTACTTC
CAWSEAQGIKETQYF
>.|.|TRBJ2-1|TRBV20-1
TGCAGTGCTAGGCCGGAGAATGAGCAGTTCTTC
CSARPENEQFF
>.|.|TRBJ1-3|TRBV11-1
TGTGCCAGCAGCTTCGGGGGACGCTCTGGAAACACCATATATTTT
CASSFGGRSGNTIYF
>TRBD1|.|TRBJ1-6|TRBV9
TGTGCCAGCAGCACAAGGGACAGCTCACCCCTCCACTTT
CASSTRDSSPLHF
>TRBD2|.|TRBJ2-1|TRBV5-1
TGCGCCAGCAGCGAGCGGACTAGCGGGAGTTTTGGGCAGTTCTTC
CASSERTSGSFGQFF
>.|.|TRBJ2-7|TRBV19
TGTGCCAGTAGTATAGGAGGGCAGACCTACGAGCAGTACTTC
CASSIGGQTYEQYF
>.|few|TRBJ2-7|TRBV11-2
TGTGCCAGCAGCTTAGGCAGGGGGGAATTTTCCTACGAGCAGTACTTC
CASSLGRGEFSYEQYF
>.|.|TRBJ1-1|TRBV18
TGTGCCAGCTCACCGGGACAAAAGAACACTGAAGCTTTCTTT
CASSPGQKNTEAFF
>TRBD1|.|TRBJ2-5|TRBV18
TGTGCCAGCTCACCACCGGACAGGGGGATCGAGACCCAGTACTTC
CASSPPDRGIETQYF
>.|.|TRBJ1-5|TRBV18
TGTGCCAGCTCACCCCAGCCGGGGAGGGATCAGCCCCAGCATTTT
CASSPQPGRDQPQHF
>.|.|TRBJ2-4|TRBV6-5
TGTGCCAGCAGAGACAGGCAGATAGCCAAAAACATTCAGTACTTC
CASRDRQIAKNIQYF
>.|.|TRBJ2-7|TRBV9
TGTGCCAGCAGCGTAGACCCGGGATCCTACTACGAGCAGTACTTC
CASSVDPGSYYEQYF
>.|.|TRBJ1-1|TRBV5-4
TGTGCCAGCAGCTTTCAGCGGGGAATGAACACTGAAGCTTTCTTT
CASSFQRGMNTEAFF
>.|.|TRBJ2-2|TRBV5-4
TGTGCCAGCAGCTTGGGTCTTCGGGGGGCGACCGGGGAGCTGTTTTTT
CASSLGLRGATGELFF
>TRBD1|.|TRBJ1-1|TRBV2
TGTGCCAGCAGTGGCTTGACAGGGATGGGCACTGAAGCTTTCTTT
CASSGLTGMGTEAFF
>.|.|TRBJ1-2|TRBV2
TGTGCCAGCAGGGCCGACATAGCTAACTATGGCTACACCTTC
CASRADIANYGYTF
>.|.|TRBJ1-2|TRBV2
TGTGCCAGCAGTGAAGCGCGGGGAGGGCTCGGCTATGGCTACACCTTC
CASSEARGGLGYGYTF
>TRBD2|.|TRBJ2-7|TRBV7-9
TGTGCCAGCAGCTTGGTCAGCGGGAGTCCCCACGAGCAGTACTTC
CASSLVSGSPHEQYF
>TRBD2|.|TRBJ2-2|TRBV4-2
TGTGCCAGCAGCCAAGCCCGGACTAGCGGGAGCGGCGCCGGGGAGCTGTTTTTT
CASSQARTSGSGAGELFF
>TRBD2|.|TRBJ2-2|TRBV6-1
TGTGCCAGCAGTGAGGGACTAGTCCGGGAGCTGTTTTTT
CASSEGLVRELFF
>TRBD1|.|TRBJ2-7|TRBV28
TGTGCCAGCAGTTTAGGACAGGGATACGAGCAGTACTTC
CASSLGQGYEQYF
>TRBD1|.|TRBJ1-2|TRBV19
TGTGCCAGTAGTATAGGACAGGGGGGATACTATGGCTACACCTTC
CASSIGQGGYYGYTF
>TRBD1|.|TRBJ1-3|TRBV5-6
TGTGCCAGCAGCTCACAACAGGGGTTCTCTGGAAACACCATATATTTT
CASSSQQGFSGNTIYF
>TRBD1|.|TRBJ2-7|TRBV29-1
TGCAGCGTTGAAGTTGTGGACAGGGGTATCCACGAGCAGTACTTC
CSVEVVDRGIHEQYF
>TRBD1|.|TRBJ2-1|TRBV27
TGTGCCAGCAGTTGGGGGACAGGGGGCGGCTACAATGAGCAGTTCTTC
CASSWGTGGGYNEQFF
>.|few|TRBJ2-7|TRBV25-1
TGTGCCAGCAGTGAAGGACAGCGAGGAGAGCAGTACTTC
CASSEGQRGEQYF
>.|.|TRBJ1-5|TRBV15
TGTGCCACCAGCAAGATGAAAGGGGGCAATCAGCCCCAGCATTTT
CATSKMKGGNQPQHF